This T cell receptor beta chain was obtained from a study of blood T cell repertoires in COVID-19. Turning to the study itself: From the United States, Italy and Spain came samples of acute and convalescent COVID-19. T cells, B-cell-depleted T cells, or PBMCs supplied cDNA or gDNA.

CDR3 length equals 13 residues. From germline, CDR1 is MRHNA and CDR2 SNTAGT. The germline V and J ends were trimmed by 0 bases and 7 bases, with 7 bases remaining between them. Authors' analysis steps: Amplification of reference gene primers was used by the study to estimate nucleated cell counts. Sequenced by immunoSEQ multiplex PCR; TCRdb stores in-frame clones only, minus some. The DNA gave D and trimming, while V, J and clone size come from that table. This sample carries approximately 300,000 clones, 75% to 90% of them seen once, and the ten largest clones take about 2%. Specimen: peripheral blood. The rearrangement uses TRBV6-4 and TRBJ2-1, with D tentatively TRBD1 (5 bases). The clonotype originates from a man between 18 and 35 years old with active or convalescent COVID-19. The DNA of the CDR3 is TGTGCCAGCAGTGACTCGACAGTGAATGAGCAGTTCTTC. Protein product: CASSDSTVNEQFF.